The 13 T cell receptor beta chains below come from one sample, sequenced in a study of blood T cell repertoires in COVID-19. Using immunoSEQ multiplex PCR, the repertoire was profiled, and TCRdb retains in-frame clones only, with some absent. The repertoire consists of 150,000 to 170,000 clones, with roughly 85% occurring once and the leading ten covering roughly 8.3%. What was sequenced was peripheral blood. These receptors came from a woman aged 55 to 70 with COVID-19, enrolled during active disease.

The chain carries TRBV5-4 and TRBJ1-2; 9 bases agree with TRBD1. Germline trimming cut 4 bases from V and 2 bases from J; bases unmatched to any gene: 3. The CDR3 loop spans 14 amino acids. Germline CDR1 reads SGHNT; CDR2 reads YYREEE (reference sequence). The DNA for the CDR3 is TGTGCCAGCAGCGATGACAGGGGGAACTATGGCTACACCTTC. Its protein is CASSDDRGNYGYTF.

This sequence joins TRBV5-1 and TRBJ2-1; 12 bases agree with TRBD2. The germline CDR1 and CDR2 sequences are SGHRS and YFSETQ. There are 16 residues in the CDR3. J was trimmed by 7 bases and V by 0 bases; bases with no gene match: 5. CDR3 in amino acids: CASSLDGLAGGNEQFF. The CDR3 DNA follows: TGCGCCAGCAGCTTGGATGGGCTAGCGGGAGGGAATGAGCAGTTCTTC.

This chain links TRBV5-6 with TRBJ2-3, with 10 positions matching TRBD2. Trimming removed 4 bases from V and 1 base from J; junction bases left unmatched: 3. This CDR3 has 15 amino acids. From germline, CDR1 is SGHDT and CDR2 YYEEEE. In nucleotides, the CDR3 is TGTGCCAGCAGCAGGACTAGCGGTCGCACAGATACGCAGTATTTT. This codes for CASSRTSGRTDTQYF. Variable domain in full (rest from reference TRBV5-6 and TRBJ2-3): DAGVTQSPTHLIKTRGQQVTLRCSPKSGHDTVSWYQQALGQGPQFIFQYYEEEERQRGNFPDRFSGHQFPNYSSELNVNALLLGDSALYLCASSRTSGRTDTQYFGPGTRLTVL.

V usage is TRBV19 and J usage is TRBJ1-6; D is perhaps TRBD1 (6 bases). Germline V gene lookup returns CDR1 LNHDA and CDR2 SQIVND (reference sequence). The CDR3 runs to 16 residues. Trimming pared 5 bases from V and 7 bases from J, leaving 18 bases between. CDR3 in amino acids: CASSPGEGWINSPLHF. CDR3 bases: TGTGCCAGTAGTCCAGGGGAGGGCTGGATAAATTCACCCCTCCACTTT.

This clone was seen a single time. The V call is TRBV19, the J call TRBJ2-4; TRBD1 matches 7 bases. The CDR3 covers 14 residues. V was clipped by 5 bases and J by 1 base; unmatched bases: 2. CDR1 is LNHDA, CDR2 SQIVND, per germline (reference sequence). CDR3: CASSLTGAKNIQYF. CDR3 sequence (DNA): TGTGCCAGTAGTTTGACAGGGGCCAAAAACATTCAGTACTTC.

This clone was detected only a few times. The chain recombines TRBV7-2 with TRBJ1-2; 8 bases align to TRBD1. Trimming removed 5 bases from V and 4 bases from J; junction bases left unmatched: 12. The CDR3 runs 16 residues. CDR1 and CDR2 from the germline V gene are SGHTA and FQGNSA. The chain's CDR3 is CASSQDFRDRLYGYTF. The CDR3, as DNA: TGTGCCAGCAGCCAAGATTTCCGGGACAGGCTCTATGGCTACACCTTC. Full variable domain (outside the CDR3, taken from reference TRBV7-2 and TRBJ1-2): GAGVSQSPSNKVTEKGKDVELRCDPISGHTALYWYRQSLGQGLEFLIYFQGNSAPDKSGLPSDRFSAERTGGSVSTLTIQRTQQEDSAVYLCASSQDFRDRLYGYTFGSGTRLTVV.

This chain connects TRBV9 to TRBJ2-5, with D possibly being TRBD2 (6 bases). In germline, CDR1 is SGDLS, CDR2 YYNGEE. The CDR3 contains 14 residues. V lost 3 bases and J lost 5, with 14 bases in between. The CDR3 loop reads CASSADGLIETQYF. The CDR3 DNA reads TGTGCCAGCAGCGCCGACGGACTAATCGAGACCCAGTACTTC.

The CDR3 bases are TGTGCCAGCAGTTACGGCGACACAAACATCTATGGCTACACCTTC. Protein product: CASSYGDTNIYGYTF. The J gene is TRBJ1-2, the V gene TRBV6-6; no firm D call. Germline V CDR1 and CDR2: MNHNY, SVGAGI (reference sequence). The CDR3 sequence is 15 residues long. V was clipped by 2 bases and J by 4 bases, with 14 bases between them.

CDR3: CASSPAWLAGTDTQYF. The CDR3 DNA reads TGTGCCAGCAGCCCGGCATGGCTAGCGGGCACAGATACGCAGTATTTT. The chain uses TRBV7-2 and TRBJ2-3, with 7 bases aligning to TRBD2. Germline assignment: CDR1 SGHTA and CDR2 FQGNSA. The length of the CDR3 is 16 residues. V lost 5 bases and J lost 1; bases outside the gene matches: 9.

The V call is TRBV5-1, the J call TRBJ1-2, with D uncertain. V was clipped by 0 bases and J by 4 bases, with 7 bases between them. Looked up from germline, CDR1 is SGHRS and CDR2 is YFSETQ. This CDR3 has 13 amino acids. The CDR3 coding sequence is TGCGCCAGCAGCTTGGGGACTTCCTATGGCTACACCTTC. This encodes CASSLGTSYGYTF. The variable domain in full, completed from reference TRBV5-1 and TRBJ1-2, reads KAGVTQTPRYLIKTRGQQVTLSCSPISGHRSVSWYQQTPGQGLQFLFEYFSETQRNKGNFPGRFSGRQFSNSRSEMNVSTLELGDSALYLCASSLGTSYGYTFGSGTRLTVV.

The chain has TRBV6-6 and TRBJ1-5; D remains ambiguous. The germline V and J ends were trimmed by 7 bases and 3 bases, with 10 bases remaining between them. Germline V gene lookup returns CDR1 MNHNY and CDR2 SVGAGI (reference sequence). This CDR3 is built from 13 residues. CDR3 in DNA: TGTGCCAGCATTGGACTGATCAATCAGCCCCAGCATTTT. Encoded protein: CASIGLINQPQHF.

This sequence joins TRBV11-2 and TRBJ1-6; no reliable D call. V was clipped by 8 bases and J by 10 bases, with 18 bases between them. This CDR3 contains 14 residues. The germline gives CDR1 SGHAT, CDR2 FQNNGV. The CDR3 nucleotides are TGTGCCAGCCGCCCCCCCGGGGTGGGGTCACCCCTCCACTTT. Its translation is CASRPPGVGSPLHF.

The J gene is TRBJ1-1, the V gene TRBV4-2; D gene uncertain. The CDR3 totals 13 residues. The germline V gene encodes CDR1 LGHNA and CDR2 YNFKEQ. The V end lost 2 bases, the J end lost 7 bases, and 11 bases lay between the germline ends. The CDR3 reads CASSQLMGNEAFF. The CDR3 DNA reads as TGTGCCAGCAGCCAATTGATGGGCAATGAAGCTTTCTTT.